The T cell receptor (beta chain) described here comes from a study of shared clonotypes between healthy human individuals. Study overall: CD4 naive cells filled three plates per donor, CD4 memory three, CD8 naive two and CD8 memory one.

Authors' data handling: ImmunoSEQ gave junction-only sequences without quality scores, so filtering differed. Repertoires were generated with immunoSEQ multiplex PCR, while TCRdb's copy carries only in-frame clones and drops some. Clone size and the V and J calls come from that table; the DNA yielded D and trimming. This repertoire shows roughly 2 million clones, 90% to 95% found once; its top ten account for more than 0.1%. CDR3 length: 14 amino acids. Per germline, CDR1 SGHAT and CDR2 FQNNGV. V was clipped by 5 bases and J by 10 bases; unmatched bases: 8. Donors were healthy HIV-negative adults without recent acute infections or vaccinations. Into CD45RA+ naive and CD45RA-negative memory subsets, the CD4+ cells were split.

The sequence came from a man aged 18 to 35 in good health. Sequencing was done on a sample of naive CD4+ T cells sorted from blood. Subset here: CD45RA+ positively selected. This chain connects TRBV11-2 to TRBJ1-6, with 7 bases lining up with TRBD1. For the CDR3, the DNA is TGTGCCAGCAGCGACAGGGCCGCTTCGTCACCCCTCCACTTT. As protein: CASSDRAASSPLHF. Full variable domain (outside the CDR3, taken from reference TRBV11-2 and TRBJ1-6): EAGVAQSPRYKIIEKRQSVAFWCNPISGHATLYWYQQILGQGPKLLIQFQNNGVVDDSQLPKDRFSAERLKGVDSTLKIQPAKLEDSAVYLCASSDRAASSPLHFGNGTRLTVT.